This T cell receptor (beta chain) is drawn from a study of T cells after yellow fever vaccination (dated 2019 in TCRdb). Some background on the complete study: The SMART-Seq v4 Ultra Low Input RNA kit was used to prepare libraries from fractions with low cell numbers. Blood was drawn at multiple timepoints before and after primary and secondary immunization, with bulk PBMC replicates and cell subsets isolated. The cohort comprised two healthy male donors, one aged 18 to 30 and one aged 30 to 40 years. To track T-cell clones before and after primary and booster YFV17D yellow fever vaccination, bulk TCR alpha and beta repertoires were sequenced longitudinally.

Sequencing took place on an Illumina NovaSeq 6000. Synthesis of TCR cDNA relied on 5'RACE template switching, a step that introduced a universal primer site along with unique molecular identifiers. cDNA synthesis was primed from both the TCR alpha and TCR beta constant segments. Library amplification used two PCR steps, and the second PCR step added sample barcodes and sequencing adapters. Libraries were sequenced on Illumina HiSeq 2500 (2x100 bp) or NovaSeq (2x150 bp). For the original study's pipeline: MIGEC was used to demultiplex reads and collapse the reads into UMI consensus sequences, and MiXCR was used for V(D)J alignment. Vaccine-responding clonotypes were defined with edgeR using replicate PBMC samples, requiring FDR below 0.01 and a log2 fold change above 5 up to day 15. CD4 or CD8 identity was assigned to each bulk clonotype according to whether the clonotype was present at higher abundance in the sequenced CD4 repertoire or the sequenced CD8 repertoire. TCRdb redid the processing of the public reads, applying fastp at Q25 and MiXCR, and retained in-frame beta chains. Here each entry gathers all rows of one CDR3 protein and keeps the most common genes and DNA. TCRdb's processing, not the authors' own work, is the source of the V and J calls. Across this sample there are approximately 93,000 distinct CDR3 sequences, with 5.8% seen only once. The biggest ten clones account for over 40% of the sample.

The meaning of the sample's treatment or condition label: live attenuated yellow fever vaccine strain. A standard Ficoll-Paque protocol was used to isolate PBMCs from peripheral blood. Dynabeads CD4 and CD8 positive selection kits were used to isolate the CD4 and CD8 T-cell fractions. TriZol was used to extract RNA from bulk PBMCs, CD4 and CD8 fractions, and dextramer-positive and dextramer-negative fractions. Study-wide conclusions, independent of this receptor: Compared with the primary T-cell response, the secondary T-cell response was weaker but faster, peaking on day 5 rather than day 15. FACS-sorted repertoires could contain abundant contaminating clonotypes from the bulk population, so computational filtering was required. Only a couple of donors were included in the study, so the extent to which the findings can be generalized is limited. A small share of clonotypes was detected in both CD4 and CD8 compartments, with the overlap likely arising from convergent recombination. Most clones expanded after primary vaccination (approximately 95% of CD4 and roughly 90% of CD8) were re-detected after the booster, suggesting that broad memory maintenance occurred.

This clonotype was seen a few times. No antigen is known for it. It has no much larger one-base neighbor in the sample; base qualities were not kept. Reading the germline V gene gives CDR1 SGHNT and CDR2 YENEEA. The CDR3, cysteine through phenylalanine, is 16 amino acids long. Only the CDR3 portion is preserved as DNA: 48 bases, with reading frame beginning at the first base. Unmatched junction bases come to 4, with V trimmed by 2 bases and J by 5 bases. This clonotype was obtained from a man between 18 and 29 years old who received the YFV17D yellow fever vaccine. Here the sequenced sample was CD8+ T cells sorted from PBMCs, taken 10 days after the yellow fever booster vaccination. The chain was built from TRBV11-3 and TRBJ2-2; TRBD1 fits 11 bases in the junction. The nucleotide sequence is given as TGTGCCAGCAGCTTACGGGACAGGGGGGAGACCGGGGAGCTGTTTTTT. Its amino acids are CASSLRDRGETGELFF. Full variable domain (CDR3 extended with the reference TRBV11-3 and TRBJ2-2 proteins): EAGVVQSPRYKIIEKKQPVAFWCNPISGHNTLYWYLQNLGQGPELLIRYENEEAVDDSQLPKDRFSAERLKGVDSTLKIQPAELGDSAVYLCASSLRDRGETGELFFGEGSRLTVL.